The entry that follows covers one TCR beta chain sequence. The sample is drawn from a study of blood T cell repertoires in COVID-19. Study-wide background: COVID-19 samples from acute and convalescent phases originated in the United States, Italy and Spain. Sample material is recorded as cDNA or gDNA derived from T cells, B-cell-depleted T cells, or PBMCs.

The germline V gene has CDR1 LGHDT and CDR2 YNNKEL (reference sequence). Between the trimmed V and J ends, which lost 1 base and 13 bases, there was a span of 12 bases. This CDR3 is built from 12 residues. In the source study's methods: Researchers report that nucleated cell counts were estimated from reference gene primer amplification. Data came from immunoSEQ multiplex PCR; TCRdb stores just in-frame clones and leaves some out. Clone size and the V and J calls come from that table; the DNA yielded D and trimming. In the table there are about 200,000 clones, about nine tenths of which are singletons.

The material sequenced was peripheral blood. The rearrangement joins TRBV3-1 (or the pseudogene TRBV3-2) to TRBJ2-3, with D tentatively TRBD1 (6 bases). The TCR was taken from a man in his fifties or sixties with acute or convalescent COVID-19. CDR3 sequence reads: CASSQGTDSEYF. The CDR3, as DNA: TGTGCCAGCAGCCAAGGAACGGACAGCGAGTATTTT.